Shown below are 25 T cell receptor beta chains from a single sample sequenced in a study of T cell responses to AZD1222 COVID-19 vaccine. Sequenced by immunoSEQ multiplex PCR; TCRdb stores in-frame clones only, minus some. The table includes about 160,000 clones, about 92% detected once. Sequences were derived from peripheral blood, sampled on day 0 of MenACWY control vaccination. The receptors stem from an adult in good health.

This clone has a handful of counts. The chain joins TRBV19 to TRBJ2-7; no clear D gene. Per germline, CDR1 LNHDA and CDR2 SQIVND (reference sequence). This CDR3 has 14 residues. Trimming shortened V by 10 bases and J by 1 base, and 17 bases separated the two germline ends. The CDR3 coding sequence is TGTGCCACACGCCTGGGGATGGCGTCCTACGAGCAGTACTTC. Protein product: CATRLGMASYEQYF.

V gene TRBV18 combines with J gene TRBJ2-1; no clear D gene. Germline V gene data show CDR1 as KGHSH and CDR2 as LQKENI. This CDR3 spans 12 amino acids. The germline V and J ends were trimmed by 3 bases and 1 base, with 1 base remaining between them. CDR3 in amino acids: CASSPSYNEQFF. The CDR3, as DNA: TGTGCCAGCTCACCGTCCTACAATGAGCAGTTCTTC.

The gene calls are TRBV10-2 and TRBJ2-2; D is ambiguous. Trimming cost V 0 bases and J 5 bases, with 1 base left between them. CDR3 size: 12 residues. Germline V gives CDR1 WSHSY, CDR2 SAAADI. The CDR3 coding sequence is TGCGCCAGCAGTGAGTCGACCGGGGAGCTGTTTTTT. Its protein is CASSESTGELFF.

The CDR3 region has the DNA TGTGCCAGCAGCTTGGAAGTTGGCGAGCAGTACTTC. Translated, it gives CASSLEVGEQYF. V and J are TRBV5-4 and TRBJ2-7; the D is unclear. CDR1 is SGHNT and CDR2 is YYREEE in the germline V gene (reference sequence). Between the trimmed V and J ends, which lost 0 bases and 6 bases, there was a span of 7 bases. The CDR3 has 12 amino acids.

The rearrangement joins TRBV3-1 (or the pseudogene TRBV3-2) to TRBJ2-1, with TRBD2 matching over 7 bases. Germline CDR1 is LGHDT and CDR2 is YNNKEL (reference sequence). Germline trimming cut 4 bases from V and 0 bases from J; bases unmatched to any gene: 9. This CDR3 has 17 amino acids. The CDR3 loop is CASSRSAGAFSYNEQFF. For the CDR3, the DNA is TGTGCCAGCAGCCGTAGCGCGGGAGCGTTCTCCTACAATGAGCAGTTCTTC.

The chain is built from TRBV5-4 and TRBJ2-1, with D tentatively TRBD2 (5 bases). There are 15 residues in the CDR3. In germline, CDR1 is SGHNT, CDR2 YYREEE (reference sequence). V was shortened by 2 bases and J by 5 bases, with 14 bases between the two germline ends. CDR3 DNA: TGTGCCAGCAGCTTAAGCCTAGCTAACCACAATGAGCAGTTCTTC. Translation: CASSLSLANHNEQFF.

The chain has TRBV7-3 and TRBJ1-1; D is undetermined. This CDR3 region has 14 residues. The germline V and J ends were trimmed by 3 bases and 2 bases, with 10 bases remaining between them. CDR1 and CDR2 (germline): SGHTA, FQGTGA. CDR3 nucleotides: TGTGCCAGCAGCTTTTCGGGCAGTAACACTGAAGCTTTCTTT. This gives the protein CASSFSGSNTEAFF.

This clone appeared once. The J gene is TRBJ1-1, the V gene TRBV7-2, with 7 positions matching TRBD1. The CDR3 is 15 amino acids. The trim removed 5 bases at V and 0 bases at J, leaving 6 bases unmatched. Looked up from germline, CDR1 is SGHTA and CDR2 is FQGNSA. CDR3 bases: TGTGCCAGCAGCAAGGGACAGCCAGTGAACACTGAAGCTTTCTTT. It yields the protein CASSKGQPVNTEAFF. The whole variable domain, filled in from reference TRBV7-2 and TRBJ1-1, reads GAGVSQSPSNKVTEKGKDVELRCDPISGHTALYWYRQSLGQGLEFLIYFQGNSAPDKSGLPSDRFSAERTGGSVSTLTIQRTQQEDSAVYLCASSKGQPVNTEAFFGQGTRLTVV.

The chain links TRBV6-5 to TRBJ1-4, with 9 bases lining up with TRBD1. Trimming removed 6 bases from V and 7 bases from J; junction bases left unmatched: 9. Germline V gives CDR1 MNHEY, CDR2 SVGAGI. This CDR3 spans 15 amino acids. The CDR3 reads CASSLRGDRVEKLFF. CDR3 sequence (DNA): TGTGCCAGCAGCCTACGGGGGGACAGGGTTGAAAAACTGTTTTTT.

The chain joins TRBV19 to TRBJ1-1; 7 positions agree with TRBD1. Trimming took 4 bases from V and 8 from J; bases not matched to a gene: 7. The CDR3 covers 13 residues. Germline CDR1 and CDR2: LNHDA and SQIVND (reference sequence). CDR3: CASSSRQGREAFF. CDR3 in DNA: TGTGCCAGTAGTAGCAGACAGGGAAGAGAAGCTTTCTTT.

This clone has a single count. The V gene is TRBV6-5, the J gene TRBJ2-1, with D perhaps TRBD2 (5 bases). V lost 5 bases to trimming and J lost 7 bases, with 18 bases between them. The CDR3 has 15 amino acids. Germline loops: CDR1 MNHEY, CDR2 SVGAGI. Here the CDR3 DNA reads TGTGCCAGCAGTCCCTTAGGGTGGCCGGGAAATGAGCAGTTCTTC. Its translation is CASSPLGWPGNEQFF.

The chain combines TRBV28 with TRBJ1-1; tentative D call: TRBD1 (6 bases). Trimming shortened V by 3 bases and J by 6 bases, and 11 bases separated the two germline ends. The germline gives CDR1 MDHEN, CDR2 SYDVKM. CDR3 length equals 13 residues. The CDR3 DNA follows: TGTGCCAGCAGTTTGGTCAGGGGCTCTGAAGCTTTCTTT. Amino acid sequence: CASSLVRGSEAFF.

The chain links TRBV27 to TRBJ1-1, with 7 bases matching TRBD1. This CDR3 comprises 17 residues. Germline V gene sequence: CDR1 MNHEY, CDR2 SMNVEV (reference sequence). The J segment lost 3 bases and the V segment lost 5 bases, leaving 15 bases of the junction unmatched. In nucleotides, the CDR3 is TGTGCCAGCAGTATACTCCCGGGACAGCAAGAGGACACTGAAGCTTTCTTT. This translates into CASSILPGQQEDTEAFF.

The chain employs TRBV7-9 and TRBJ1-4; unclear D gene. Trimming took off 6 bases at V and 5 bases at J, with 19 bases between the two ends. CDR3 size: 16 residues. Looked up from germline, CDR1 is SEHNR and CDR2 is FQNEAQ (reference sequence). The CDR3 protein is CASSLSFGGENEKLFF. CDR3 sequence (DNA): TGTGCCAGCAGTCTTTCCTTCGGCGGAGAGAATGAAAAACTGTTTTTT.

The chain recombines TRBV4-2 with TRBJ2-2; tentative D call: TRBD2 (6 bases). Deletions cut 4 bases from V and 4 bases from J, with 13 bases between. From germline, CDR1 is LGHNA and CDR2 YNFKEQ. The CDR3 is made up of 15 amino acids. The CDR3 DNA follows: TGTGCCAGCAGCCTGCCGGGACTCCTCACCGGGGAGCTGTTTTTT. Translated, it gives CASSLPGLLTGELFF.

The chain recombines TRBV3-1 (or the pseudogene TRBV3-2) with TRBJ2-7; D is undetermined. Germline CDR1 reads LGHDT; CDR2 reads YNNKEL (reference sequence). V lost 2 bases, J lost 5 bases, and 10 bases lay in between. The CDR3 has 13 residues. The CDR3 coding sequence is TGTGCCAGCAGCCAATCCCCCCTTAACGAGCAGTACTTC. This translates into CASSQSPLNEQYF.

CDR3 sequence reads: CASSEWQGMGETQYF. CDR3 in DNA: TGTGCCAGCAGTGAATGGCAGGGGATGGGGGAGACCCAGTACTTC. This chain uses TRBV25-1 with TRBJ2-5; D perhaps matches TRBD1 (6 bases). The germline V gene has CDR1 MGHDK and CDR2 SYGVNS. The CDR3 totals 15 residues. The V and J ends lost 1 base and 5 bases respectively, with 14 bases between them.

This chain uses TRBV28 with TRBJ1-1, with a tentative D call TRBD1 (5 bases). The CDR3 contains 14 residues. The V end was cut by 6 bases, the J end by 13 bases, with 24 bases between. The germline V gene has CDR1 MDHEN and CDR2 SYDVKM. The CDR3 reads CASSITIGTRGVFF. The CDR3 DNA sequence: TGTGCCAGCAGCATCACGATCGGCACCCGAGGGGTTTTCTTT.

This clone occurred once. The V gene is TRBV4-2, the J gene TRBJ1-6; D remains unclear. Germline CDR1 is LGHNA and CDR2 is YNFKEQ. V was shortened by 0 bases and J by 4 bases, with 13 bases between the two germline ends. The CDR3 extends over 17 amino acids. The CDR3 region has the DNA TGTGCCAGCAGCCAAGAGGGAAGGGTTGAGTATAATTCACCCCTCCACTTT. It is translated as CASSQEGRVEYNSPLHF.

This sequence joins TRBV21-1 and TRBJ2-7. TRBV21-1 is an annotated pseudogene. This CDR3 region has 13 residues. Written as DNA, the CDR3 is TGTGCCAGCAGCCCGGCCGAGGGGTACGAGCAGTACTTC. Translating it yields CASSPAEGYEQYF.

The V gene is TRBV27, the J gene TRBJ2-7, with D maybe TRBD2 (5 bases). V lost 2 bases and J lost 5, with 13 bases in between. The CDR3 contains 14 residues. CDR1 and CDR2 (germline): MNHEY, SMNVEV (reference sequence). CDR3 region: CASSLGGPRDEQYF. The CDR3 DNA reads TGTGCCAGCAGTTTAGGCGGGCCGCGGGACGAGCAGTACTTC.

The chain combines TRBV5-1 with TRBJ2-7; D may be TRBD2 (6 bases). CDR1 is SGHRS and CDR2 is YFSETQ in the germline V gene. The ends were cut back, 2 bases at V and 0 bases at J, with 12 bases in the middle. The CDR3 sequence is 15 residues long. The CDR3 region has the DNA TGCGCCAGCAGCTTAGCTAGCGCACCCTCCTACGAGCAGTACTTC. It codes for CASSLASAPSYEQYF.

The chain is built from TRBV19 and TRBJ1-1, with D perhaps matching TRBD1 (6 bases). Germline V CDR1 and CDR2: LNHDA, SQIVND (reference sequence). V lost 10 bases to trimming and J lost 0 bases, with 15 bases between them. The CDR3 covers 14 residues. The CDR3 nucleotides read TGTGCCACCCAACAGGGTTTCATGAACACTGAAGCTTTCTTT. This translates into CATQQGFMNTEAFF.

CDR3 in amino acids: CATSRERRDRGNVLTF. CDR3 nucleotide sequence: TGTGCCACCAGCAGAGAGAGGAGGGACAGGGGAAACGTCCTGACTTTC. This sequence joins TRBV15 and TRBJ2-6; 10 bases match TRBD1. Germline CDR1 LNHNV, CDR2 YYDKDF (reference sequence). The CDR3 loop spans 16 amino acids. Trimming removed 0 bases from V and 10 bases from J; junction bases left unmatched: 6.

The chain is built from TRBV9 and TRBJ1-4; 7 nucleotides align to TRBD1. This CDR3 is 15 amino acids long. V dropped 3 bases and J dropped 11; count of bases not matched to a gene: 13. Germline lookup yields CDR1 SGDLS and CDR2 YYNGEE. The CDR3, as DNA: TGTGCCAGCAGCGAAGGGGGCGGTTCGGGTTCGAAACTGTTTTTT. It is translated as CASSEGGGSGSKLFF.